This T cell receptor (beta chain) was sequenced during a study of cytomegalovirus exposure and HLA in healthy donors. As concerns this clone: The target antigen is unknown.

Study-level findings and limits: As a later analysis revealed, most CMV-associated TCR beta chains appeared HLA-restricted.

PCR employed 60 Vbeta and 13 Jbeta primers. Generated by immunoSEQ multiplex PCR, the TCRdb table keeps only in-frame clones and is missing some. This sample has 90,000 to 150,000 clones; more than 65% occur once, and the top ten carry around 3.5%. This clonotype was obtained from a human donor in good health. Material: PBMCs.

The CDR3 loop is CASSGTSGFQETQYF. CDR3 sequence (DNA): TGCGCCAGCAGTGGGACTAGCGGATTTCAAGAGACCCAGTACTTC. V is TRBV23-1 and J is TRBJ2-5; 11 nucleotides align to TRBD2. TRBV23-1 is recorded as an ORF, its role being uncertain. CDR3 length: 15 amino acids. The ends lost 5 bases at V and 2 bases at J; junction bases unmatched: 4.